This T cell receptor beta chain was captured in a study of cytomegalovirus exposure and HLA in healthy donors. For the study at large: From donors who were HLA-typed, an early data release held approximately 80 million unique TCRs. Notes on the study in general: Researchers left out some V segments, among them TRBV6-2 and TRBV6-3, as indistinguishable. Among the sequence variants, a highly shared cluster was likely an artifact of sequencing. As a later analysis showed, several of the most significant clusters appeared to be linked to common viral pathogens.

PCR involved 60 Vbeta and 13 Jbeta primers. This table comes from immunoSEQ multiplex PCR, and its TCRdb copy is limited to in-frame clones, with some not included. The sample shows some 180,000 clones, about 80% of them seen only once. This CDR3 contains 13 residues. Germline values: CDR1 MNHNY, CDR2 SVGAGI (reference sequence). V trimming: 5 bases; J trimming: 7 bases; junction bases outside the gene matches: 4. About this clone: Its antigen is as yet unknown.

The sequence was obtained from a young man in good health and CMV-seronegative. Input material: PBMCs. The rearrangement joins TRBV6-6 to TRBJ1-1; TRBD1 aligns across 10 bases. The CDR3 DNA is TGTGCCAGCAGTAAAGGACAGGGGGGTGAAGCTTTCTTT. The encoded protein is CASSKGQGGEAFF.